This T cell receptor (beta chain) derives from a study of shared clonotypes between healthy human individuals. Amplification in unsorted PBMC replicate PCRs started from around 310 ng DNA, which equals 30,000 to 35,000 T cell genomes. Libraries were prepared by immunoSEQ multiplex PCR; TCRdb keeps only in-frame clonotypes and omits some of them. Of 450,000 to 500,000 clones in the sample, about 80% were seen once. It was tens of millions of PBMCs that unsorted samples used for genomic DNA. Points on this clone: What it recognizes is unknown.

Whole-study findings and limits: It was anticipated that sequencing depth would influence how many clonotypes donors shared. Only blood underwent sampling, and tissue repertoires likely differ.

The ends were cut back, 3 bases at V and 7 bases at J, with 12 bases in the middle. The germline V gene has CDR1 ENHRY and CDR2 SYGVKD. This CDR3 is built from 13 residues. The chain links TRBV10-3 to TRBJ1-1, with D possibly TRBD1 on 5 matching bases. The sample taken for sequencing was PBMCs. The source of this sequence is a woman between 40 and 50 years old in good health. Some clones in this sample may be carry-over from other donors' samples. This chain's CDR3 is CAISEPNQGEAFF. DNA of the CDR3: TGTGCCATCAGTGAACCGAACCAGGGTGAAGCTTTCTTT.